The 15 T cell receptor beta chains presented below share a single source sample, sequenced in a study of human T cells and chemical hapten exposure. Time point: pre-sensitization, week 0. Treatment defined: therapeutic diphenylcyclopropenone sensitization with weekly scalp DPC. Each CDR3 protein is one row after TCRdb ran MiXCR on the RACE reads. The table includes more than 75,000 distinct CDR3 sequences, 8% to 10% detected once. Here the sequenced sample was whole blood, taken in connection with sensitization to the hapten diphenylcyclopropenone (DPC). The receptors were gathered from a woman aged 40 to 50 with alopecia areata. Some clones in this sample may be carry-over from other donors' samples.

This clonotype has at least ten counts. V gene TRBV2 combines with J gene TRBJ1-1; D gene unclear. Germline assignment: CDR1 SNHLY and CDR2 FYNNEI. The CDR3 contains 14 residues. The V end lost 4 bases, the J end lost 0 bases, and 9 bases lay between the germline ends. CDR3: CASSAVQMNTEAFF. CDR3 nucleotides: TGTGCCAGCAGTGCGGTACAAATGAACACTGAAGCTTTCTTT.

This clonotype was seen a few times. This rearrangement joins TRBV28 to TRBJ2-7; 10 nucleotides align to TRBD1. J gave up 2 bases and V 6 bases, and 7 bases lay outside the gene matches. The CDR3 has 15 amino acids. Germline assignment: CDR1 MDHEN and CDR2 SYDVKM. CDR3 sequence: CASRSPGTGAYEQYF. CDR3 nucleotide sequence: TGTGCCAGCAGATCTCCCGGGACAGGGGCCTACGAGCAGTACTTC.

This clonotype was detected many times. The chain joins TRBV12-3 or TRBV12-4 to TRBJ1-2; 8 bases are shared with TRBD1. The CDR3 has 13 amino acids. Trimming at V came to 5 bases and at J to 4 bases, leaving 3 bases not matched to a gene. CDR3 DNA sequence: TGTGCCAGCAGTCCGACAGGGGTCTATGGCTACACCTTC. Protein: CASSPTGVYGYTF.

This chain's CDR3 is CASSRIVGETQYF. The CDR3 DNA sequence: TGTGCCAGCAGCCGGATCGTCGGAGAGACCCAGTACTTC. V is TRBV12-3 or TRBV12-4 and J is TRBJ2-5; D is uncertain. V was shortened by 6 bases and J by 4 bases, with 12 bases between the two germline ends. The CDR3 totals 13 residues.

This clonotype has a count of ten or more. The V call is TRBV12-3 or TRBV12-4, the J call TRBJ2-4; tentative D call: TRBD2 (5 bases). CDR3 length: 14 residues. Trimming pared 7 bases from V and 3 bases from J, leaving 13 bases between. CDR3 coding DNA: TGTGCCAGCACTCTCGGGGTCGGCAAAAACATTCAGTACTTC. Protein sequence: CASTLGVGKNIQYF.

This clonotype has a handful of counts. This chain joins TRBV9 and TRBJ1-1; D perhaps matches TRBD1 (5 bases). Germline-derived CDR1 and CDR2 are SGDLS and YYNGEE. Trimming took 0 bases from V and 5 from J, leaving 8 bases between them. The CDR3 spans 13 residues. Written as DNA, the CDR3 is TGTGCCAGCAGCGTAGGCAGGGTTACTGAAGCTTTCTTT. Translating it yields CASSVGRVTEAFF.

In this sample, this clonotype turned up many times. The chain has TRBV19 and TRBJ2-1; a weak D match, TRBD2 (7 bases). The V end lost 8 bases, the J end lost 1 base, and 15 bases lay between the germline ends. The CDR3 is made up of 15 amino acids. Looked up from germline, CDR1 is LNHDA and CDR2 is SQIVND (reference sequence). The CDR3 region is CASAGARVSYNEQFF. The CDR3 nucleotides are TGTGCCAGTGCGGGGGCGCGCGTTTCCTACAATGAGCAGTTCTTC. The full variable domain, in which reference TRBV19 and TRBJ2-1 provide the parts outside the CDR3, is DGGITQSPKYLFRKEGQNVTLSCEQNLNHDAMYWYRQDPGQGLRLIYYSQIVNDFQKGDIAEGYSVSREKKESFPLTVTSAQKNPTAFYLCASAGARVSYNEQFFGPGTRLTVL.

This clonotype was seen many times. The chain recombines TRBV25-1 with TRBJ2-7; D is ambiguous. The germline gives CDR1 MGHDK, CDR2 SYGVNS. The CDR3 extends over 14 amino acids. V lost 4 bases, J lost 2 bases, and 12 bases lay in between. The CDR3: CASSAPTQTYEQYF. Written as DNA, the CDR3 is TGTGCCAGCAGTGCTCCAACACAGACCTACGAGCAGTACTTC.

The chain employs TRBV15 and TRBJ2-1; no firm D call. Deletions cut 0 bases from V and 8 bases from J, with 14 bases between. The CDR3 has 15 residues. Germline CDR1 and CDR2: LNHNV and YYDKDF (reference sequence). The CDR3, as DNA: TGTGCCACCAGCAGAGAGGCCCAAACTCTACATGAGCAGTTCTTC. Its translation is CATSREAQTLHEQFF.

Many counts were recorded for this clonotype. The chain carries TRBV6-6 and TRBJ2-5; 9 nucleotides align to TRBD2. The germline CDR1 and CDR2 sequences are MNHNY and SVGAGI (reference sequence). Trimming removed 2 bases from V and 5 bases from J; junction bases left unmatched: 15. CDR3 length equals 18 residues. The CDR3 spells CASSYLSVRAGGRETQYF. CDR3 coding DNA: TGTGCCAGCAGTTACCTCTCCGTGCGAGCGGGGGGACGGGAGACCCAGTACTTC.

The CDR3 is CASSLDGRVETQYF. In DNA form, the CDR3 reads TGCGCCAGCAGCTTGGACGGCAGAGTGGAGACCCAGTACTTC. This chain uses TRBV5-1 with TRBJ2-5; no reliable D call. Germline values: CDR1 SGHRS, CDR2 YFSETQ. The CDR3 runs to 14 residues. The ends were cut back, 0 bases at V and 5 bases at J, with 11 bases in the middle.

This clonotype showed up many times. The chain carries TRBV5-4 and TRBJ2-7, with D perhaps matching TRBD2 (6 bases). V was shortened by 4 bases and J by 6 bases, with 17 bases between the two germline ends. This CDR3 spans 14 amino acids. Germline-derived CDR1 and CDR2 are SGHNT and YYREEE (reference sequence). The CDR3 loop reads CASSGLGRGGEQYF. CDR3 in DNA: TGTGCCAGCAGCGGTTTGGGGCGGGGAGGCGAGCAGTACTTC.

This clonotype was counted many times. This sequence joins TRBV4-2 and TRBJ1-2; 7 nucleotides align to TRBD1. Losses at the gene ends were 3 bases for V and 8 bases for J; bases not matched to a gene: 6. Germline V lookup: CDR1 LGHNA, CDR2 YNFKEQ. This CDR3 is built from 13 residues. The CDR3: CASSHAGDSGYTF. Written as DNA, the CDR3 is TGTGCCAGCAGCCATGCAGGGGACAGCGGCTACACCTTC.

The sample holds a few counts of this clonotype. The chain couples TRBV12-3 or TRBV12-4 to TRBJ1-1; D possibly corresponds to TRBD1 (6 bases). The V and J ends lost 2 bases and 10 bases respectively, with 17 bases between them. This CDR3 is built from 14 residues. CDR3 coding DNA: TGTGCCAGCAGTTTATACAGGGAGGGAAGTCGAGCTTTCTTT. It encodes CASSLYREGSRAFF.

This clonotype was observed a handful of times. J is TRBJ2-7 and V is TRBV29-1; 8 nucleotides align to TRBD2. V dropped 4 bases and J dropped 2; count of bases not matched to a gene: 7. The CDR3 runs to 14 residues. Looked up from germline, CDR1 is SQVTM and CDR2 is ANQGSEA. The CDR3: CSVAEGSGAYEQYF. The CDR3 nucleotides are TGCAGCGTTGCGGAAGGTAGCGGGGCCTACGAGCAGTACTTC.